The 7 T cell receptor beta chains in this list originate from one sample, sequenced in a study of cytomegalovirus exposure and HLA in healthy donors. It was with 60 Vbeta and 13 Jbeta primers that the PCR ran. The repertoire was sequenced with immunoSEQ multiplex PCR; TCRdb's copy has only in-frame clones and lacks some. The top ten hold over 5% of the sample, which has roughly 82,000 clones, 60% to 80% seen once. The sequencing sample was made of PBMCs. The receptors were sampled from a woman aged 50 to 60 in good health and CMV-seropositive.

This clone was detected once. This rearrangement joins TRBV29-1 to TRBJ2-1; D might be TRBD1 (5 bases). Trimming removed 6 bases at V and 5 bases at J, with 8 bases between. The CDR3 sequence is 11 residues long. In germline, CDR1 is SQVTM, CDR2 ANQGSEA. The CDR3 DNA follows: TGCAGCGTCGGACACGACAATGAGCAGTTCTTC. Amino acids: CSVGHDNEQFF.

This chain connects TRBV5-1 to TRBJ2-2; the D is unclear. Trimming left V 6 bases short and J 2 bases short, with 8 bases between. Germline V gene sequence: CDR1 SGHRS, CDR2 YFSETQ. The CDR3 loop spans 13 amino acids. CDR3 region: CASNGHNTGELFF. The DNA for the CDR3 is TGCGCCAGCAACGGTCATAACACCGGGGAGCTGTTTTTT.

This chain connects TRBV2 to TRBJ2-5; TRBD1 is a possible D gene (6 bases). The DNA end is a closer match to TRBJ2-7, so the J assignment may be wrong. Per germline, CDR1 SNHLY and CDR2 FYNNEI. The CDR3 is 15 amino acids. The CDR3 DNA reads TGTGCCAGCAGTGTGAATGCGGACAGCTCCTACGAGCAGTACTTC. Encoded protein: CASSVNADSSYEQYF.

CDR3 in DNA: TGTGCCAGTAGTATTAAGGGGGAATGGGACGAGCAGTACTTC. Amino acids: CASSIKGEWDEQYF. The chain recombines TRBV19 with TRBJ2-7, with a tentative D call TRBD1 (6 bases). In germline, CDR1 is LNHDA, CDR2 SQIVND (reference sequence). V gave up 3 bases and J gave up 5 bases, with 14 bases separating them. The CDR3 consists of 14 residues.

The chain is built from TRBV27 and TRBJ2-7, with TRBD2 identical over 13 bases. CDR1 is MNHEY and CDR2 is SMNVEV in the germline V gene (reference sequence). This CDR3 contains 19 residues. V was pared by 3 bases and J by 0 bases, with 11 bases of the junction left unmatched. Here the CDR3 reads CASSFRLAGGSRSSYEQYF. Here the CDR3 DNA reads TGTGCCAGCAGTTTTCGACTAGCGGGAGGTTCTAGAAGCTCCTACGAGCAGTACTTC.

The CDR3 protein is CASSIQGYEQYF. The CDR3 DNA reads as TGTGCCAGCAGTATACAGGGGTACGAGCAGTACTTC. The chain has TRBV6-6 and TRBJ2-7; TRBD1 agrees at 7 bases. V gave up 5 bases and J gave up 4 bases; unmatched junction bases: 2. The CDR3 extends over 12 amino acids. Germline CDR1 MNHNY, CDR2 SVGAGI (reference sequence).

This chain links TRBV7-9 with TRBJ1-2; D gene ambiguous. The length of the CDR3 is 13 residues. Germline assignment: CDR1 SEHNR and CDR2 FQNEAQ (reference sequence). The V and J ends lost 2 bases and 4 bases respectively, with 8 bases between them. CDR3 sequence reads: CASSLSTAYGYTF. CDR3 sequence (DNA): TGTGCCAGCAGCTTATCTACAGCCTATGGCTACACCTTC.